One TCR beta chain is described in this entry. This sample was taken from a study of blood T cell repertoires in COVID-19. Overall study: Samples of COVID-19 (acute and convalescent) were obtained from the United States, Italy and Spain. Sources were T cells, B-cell-depleted T cells, or PBMCs; the material itself was cDNA or gDNA.

Per the authors' pipeline: How many nucleated cells were present was estimated from reference gene primer amplification. Measured with immunoSEQ multiplex PCR; TCRdb has only the in-frame clones, and not every one. D and trimming come from the DNA, and the V and J calls and clone size come from that table. The sample shows roughly 200,000 clones, over 80% of them seen only once. The Seattle patients, enrolled during active infection, were followed longitudinally. The TCR was taken from a woman aged 40 to 55 with COVID-19, enrolled during active disease. Sequencing input: peripheral blood.

DNA of the CDR3: TGTGCCAGCTCACAGGACAGGGGGACTAATGAAAAACTGTTTTTT. It encodes CASSQDRGTNEKLFF. The chain uses TRBV18 and TRBJ1-4, with 10 bases lining up with TRBD1. CDR3 length: 15 residues. V shed 4 bases and J 2 bases; nucleotides not matched to a gene: 1. CDR1 and CDR2 from the germline V gene are KGHSH and LQKENI.